A selection of T cell receptor beta chains follows, all from one sample in a study of CD4 and CD8 cells across lung adenocarcinoma regions. One entry per CDR3 protein results from TCRdb running MiXCR on the PCR reads. In the table there are 20,000 to 25,000 distinct CDR3 sequences, roughly 54% of which are singletons. The sequencing input was CD8+ T cells from the center of a lung tumor. All receptors come from a female donor with lung adenocarcinoma. The CD4 and CD8 labels of this study may be unreliable. Each CDR3 is given without its conserved first and last residue.

TRBJ1-2	TRBV6-5	ASSYFGAGAGWNGYT
TRBJ2-3	TRBV27	ARGQRGGLKDTQY
TRBJ2-3	TRBV6-4	ASSGTGVADTQY
TRBJ2-1	TRBV6-1	ASSESASSYNEQF
TRBJ2-3	TRBV25-1	ASSESALSTTNMQY
TRBJ2-4	TRBV27	ASGGFVEDTQY
TRBJ2-4	TRBV10-3	ATKVPGRGNILY
TRBJ2-1	TRBV4-1	ASSHPLGASGSLLEQF
TRBJ2-1	TRBV6-5	ASSYWRRPYNEQF
NA	TRBV27	ASRGFDQKTQY
TRBJ2-1	TRBV15	ATSRGSTGGASEQF